Shown below are 19 T cell receptor beta chains from a single sample sequenced in a study of blood T cell repertoires in COVID-19. The assay was immunoSEQ multiplex PCR, and TCRdb's table has in-frame clones only and misses some. The table lists about 120,000 clones, less than 85% of them singletons, with 2% to 2.5% in the top ten. Material for sequencing was peripheral blood. Every receptor here comes from a man between 25 and 39 years old with acute or convalescent COVID-19.

V gene TRBV27 combines with J gene TRBJ1-2; a possible D gene is TRBD1 (5 bases). From germline, CDR1 is MNHEY and CDR2 SMNVEV (reference sequence). The CDR3 extends over 14 amino acids. V lost 2 bases to trimming and J lost 5 bases, with 12 bases between them. The CDR3 region has the DNA TGTGCCAGCAGTTTAGGGGGACTGGGGTATGGCTACACCTTC. Encoded protein: CASSLGGLGYGYTF.

The V and J genes are TRBV13 and TRBJ1-2; 11 bases map to TRBD1. V was clipped by 5 bases and J by 5 bases; unmatched bases: 7. The germline gives CDR1 PRHDT, CDR2 FYEKMQ (reference sequence). There are 15 residues in the CDR3. The CDR3 coding sequence is TGTGCCAGCAGCACGGACAGGGGGCGCTCGTATGGCTACACCTTC. It is translated as CASSTDRGRSYGYTF.

The CDR3 spells CASSKDRNTGELFF. CDR3 DNA: TGCGCCAGCAGCAAGGACAGAAACACCGGGGAGCTGTTTTTT. J is TRBJ2-2 and V is TRBV5-1; D might be TRBD1 (6 bases). V was trimmed by 4 bases and J by 2 bases, leaving 9 bases between them. From germline, CDR1 is SGHRS and CDR2 YFSETQ. This CDR3 region has 14 residues. The variable domain in full, completed from reference TRBV5-1 and TRBJ2-2, reads KAGVTQTPRYLIKTRGQQVTLSCSPISGHRSVSWYQQTPGQGLQFLFEYFSETQRNKGNFPGRFSGRQFSNSRSEMNVSTLELGDSALYLCASSKDRNTGELFFGEGSRLTVL.

The chain employs TRBV6-5 and TRBJ1-1; the D is unclear. V lost 5 bases to trimming and J lost 2 bases, with 6 bases between them. The CDR3 covers 12 residues. Germline values: CDR1 MNHEY, CDR2 SVGAGI. DNA of the CDR3: TGTGCCAGCAGTCCCCCAAACACTGAAGCTTTCTTT. Amino acid sequence: CASSPPNTEAFF.

V usage is TRBV5-1 and J usage is TRBJ2-7, with 9 bases identical to TRBD1. Trimming removed 4 bases from V and 6 bases from J; junction bases left unmatched: 5. The CDR3 consists of 13 residues. Germline loops: CDR1 SGHRS, CDR2 YFSETQ. The DNA for the CDR3 is TGCGCCAGCAGCGAGGGACAGGGCGGCGAGCAGTACGTC. This encodes CASSEGQGGEQYV.

V and J are TRBV5-8 and TRBJ2-7, with D perhaps TRBD2 (6 bases). Germline lookup yields CDR1 SGHTS and CDR2 YDEGEE. The ends were cut back, 6 bases at V and 6 bases at J, with 22 bases in the middle. The CDR3 sequence is 15 residues long. CDR3 in amino acids: CASTRTGEVFREQYF. For the CDR3, the DNA is TGTGCCAGCACCCGAACGGGGGAAGTATTTCGCGAGCAGTACTTC.

This clone showed up just a few times. The rearrangement joins TRBV15 to TRBJ1-5, with unresolved D. V was clipped by 8 bases and J by 4 bases, with 12 bases between them. The CDR3 has 13 amino acids. Germline values: CDR1 LNHNV, CDR2 YYDKDF (reference sequence). The CDR3: CATREVENQPQHF. CDR3 bases: TGTGCCACCCGGGAGGTCGAAAATCAGCCCCAGCATTTT.

This sequence joins TRBV3-1 (or the pseudogene TRBV3-2) and TRBJ2-7; 7 bases align to TRBD2. V lost 4 bases and J lost 7; bases outside the gene matches: 13. The CDR3 loop spans 15 amino acids. Looked up from germline, CDR1 is LGHDT and CDR2 is YNNKEL (reference sequence). The CDR3 nucleotides are TGTGCCAGCAGCCCGGGGGGACCTAAAAGGGGAGAGCAGTACTTC. This encodes CASSPGGPKRGEQYF.

This clone has a handful of counts. The chain employs TRBV5-1 and TRBJ1-4, with D uncertain. Germline lookup yields CDR1 SGHRS and CDR2 YFSETQ. This CDR3 comprises 14 residues. The germline V and J ends were trimmed by 0 bases and 3 bases, with 6 bases remaining between them. CDR3 nucleotide sequence: TGCGCCAGCAGCTTGGCGGGATCTAATGAAAAACTGTTTTTT. This sequence encodes CASSLAGSNEKLFF.

This clone was observed once. The chain is built from TRBV6-5 and TRBJ1-4; 10 bases line up with TRBD1. The junction had 3 bases not matched to a gene; V was cut back by 6 bases and J by 2 bases. Germline lookup yields CDR1 MNHEY and CDR2 SVGAGI. This CDR3 region has 15 residues. The CDR3 protein is CASSRQGATNEKLFF. CDR3 sequence (DNA): TGTGCCAGCAGCCGACAGGGGGCGACTAATGAAAAACTGTTTTTT.

This rearrangement joins TRBV19 to TRBJ2-2; 7 bases are shared with TRBD2. Germline assignment: CDR1 LNHDA and CDR2 SQIVND (reference sequence). Trimming at V came to 10 bases and at J to 5 bases, leaving 13 bases not matched to a gene. This CDR3 contains 15 residues. This CDR3 is CATTALREATGELFF. DNA of the CDR3: TGTGCCACCACCGCCCTCCGGGAGGCGACCGGGGAGCTGTTTTTT. The whole variable domain, remainder taken from reference TRBV19 and TRBJ2-2, is DGGITQSPKYLFRKEGQNVTLSCEQNLNHDAMYWYRQDPGQGLRLIYYSQIVNDFQKGDIAEGYSVSREKKESFPLTVTSAQKNPTAFYLCATTALREATGELFFGEGSRLTVL.

The genes are TRBV27 and TRBJ2-3, with 7 bases that match TRBD2. The V and J ends lost 4 bases and 6 bases, in that order; junction bases with no gene match: 7. The length of the CDR3 is 14 residues. CDR1 and CDR2 from the germline V gene are MNHEY and SMNVEV (reference sequence). Here the CDR3 reads CASSSLGAGDTQYF. Here the CDR3 DNA reads TGTGCCAGCAGTTCATTGGGAGCGGGGGATACGCAGTATTTT.

The chain recombines TRBV5-1 with TRBJ2-5; 15 bases are shared with TRBD2. The CDR3 totals 17 residues. The V gene end was trimmed by 3 bases and the J gene end by 5 bases; junction bases not matched to a gene: 8. The germline V gene encodes CDR1 SGHRS and CDR2 YFSETQ. The CDR3 is CASSYSRTSGGAETQYF. The CDR3 DNA sequence: TGCGCCAGCAGCTACTCCCGGACTAGCGGGGGGGCTGAGACCCAGTACTTC.

The count of this clone is one. V gene TRBV15 combines with J gene TRBJ2-7; D is unclear. The V gene's germline CDR1 is LNHNV and CDR2 YYDKDF (reference sequence). The ends were cut back, 0 bases at V and 6 bases at J, with 6 bases in the middle. The CDR3 length is 12 residues. The CDR3 spells CATSRDTSEQYV. In DNA, the CDR3 is TGTGCCACCAGCAGAGATACGAGCGAGCAGTACGTC.

In this sample, this clone turned up a few times. A junction end diverges from the germline sequence, so it may reflect a read error. The chain links TRBV30 to TRBJ2-1; D is unclear. The CDR3 is made up of 15 amino acids. The germline V gene has CDR1 GTSNPN and CDR2 SVGIG (reference sequence). DNA of the CDR3: TGTGCCTGGGGTGTGGCCGATCTCGACTACAATGAGCAGTTCTTC. It translates to CAWGVADLDYNEQFF. The whole variable domain, remainder taken from reference TRBV30 and TRBJ2-1, is SQTIHQWPATLVQPVGSPLSLECTVEGTSNPNLYWYRQAAGRGLQLLFYSVGIGQISSEVPQNLSASRPQDRQFILSSKKLLLSDSGFYLCAWGVADLDYNEQFFGPGTRLTVL.

The rearrangement uses TRBV10-3 and TRBJ1-1, with a weak D call TRBD1 (6 bases). The V end was cut by 3 bases, the J end by 1 base, with 18 bases between. Germline assignment: CDR1 ENHRY and CDR2 SYGVKD. The CDR3 covers 17 residues. Written as DNA, the CDR3 is TGTGCCATCAGTGACAGTGCCTACAGACAGGAGAACACTGAAGCTTTCTTT. Amino acid sequence: CAISDSAYRQENTEAFF.

The chain links TRBV6-5 to TRBJ1-5; 7 nucleotides line up with TRBD1. Germline values: CDR1 MNHEY, CDR2 SVGAGI. CDR3 length: 13 amino acids. Trimming took 5 bases from V and 9 from J; bases not matched to a gene: 7. The CDR3 bases are TGTGCCAGCAGTAGGGGACAGATTGGGCCCCAGCATTTT. It codes for CASSRGQIGPQHF.

The chain couples TRBV10-3 to TRBJ2-5, with 9 bases aligning to TRBD1. The germline CDR1 and CDR2 sequences are ENHRY and SYGVKD. With V trimmed by 0 bases and J by 2 bases, 1 base remained unmatched. The CDR3 runs 15 residues. This CDR3 reads CAISESDRGQETQYF. In nucleotides, the CDR3 is TGTGCCATCAGTGAGTCGGACAGGGGACAAGAGACCCAGTACTTC.

The chain links TRBV5-1 to TRBJ2-3; 15 bases align to TRBD2. Looked up from germline, CDR1 is SGHRS and CDR2 is YFSETQ. V shed 4 bases, J shed 1 base, and the junction held 7 bases outside the gene matches. CDR3 size: 18 residues. The CDR3 DNA is TGCGCCAGCAGCACCAAGGGACTAGCGGGAGGCGGCACAGATACGCAGTATTTT. It codes for CASSTKGLAGGGTDTQYF.